The 25 T cell receptor beta chains below all came from one sample that was sequenced in a study of Graves' ophthalmopathy and Graves' hyperthyroidism (dated 2018 in TCRdb). The data were produced on an Illumina HiSeq 2000. For repertoire sequencing, TCR beta CDR3 regions were amplified from RNA transcripts. A first-round RT-PCR used HTBI primers with the Qiagen OneStep RT-PCR kit, followed by a second-round multiplex PCR, size selection and purification. TCRdb applied fastp at Q25 and MiXCR to the public reads, then kept only in-frame beta chains. Rows are unified per CDR3 protein, each entry keeping the most common DNA and genes. The sample has a few hundred thousand distinct CDR3 sequences on record, about 40% of them singletons. About 4% of the sample rests with the top ten. The specimen was peripheral blood or thyroid tissue (not recorded which). The source of these receptors is an adult man with Graves' hyperthyroidism.

This clonotype has ten or more counts. This chain connects TRBV6-1 to TRBJ2-7; TRBD1 matches at 8 bases. Germline lookup yields CDR1 MNHNS and CDR2 SASEGT. The CDR3 covers 9 residues. V was clipped by 8 bases and J by 12 bases; unmatched bases: 3. The CDR3 is CASGQGGYF. The DNA of the CDR3 is TGTGCCAGCGGACAGGGCGGGTACTTC.

Here the CDR3 reads CSARNDREPGNTIYF. As DNA, the CDR3 is TGCAGTGCTAGAAATGACAGGGAGCCTGGAAACACCATATATTTT. This chain joins TRBV20-1 and TRBJ1-3, with 7 bases that match TRBD1. Losses at the gene ends were 2 bases for V and 2 bases for J; bases not matched to a gene: 6. Germline V gene data show CDR1 as DFQATT and CDR2 as SNEGSKA (reference sequence). CDR3 size: 15 residues.

This clonotype was observed many times. The chain employs TRBV25-1 and TRBJ1-2; D remains ambiguous. V was clipped by 6 bases and J by 4 bases, with 12 bases between them. The CDR3 runs to 13 residues. Germline V gene lookup returns CDR1 MGHDK and CDR2 SYGVNS. This chain's CDR3 is CASSPPEPYGYTF. For the CDR3, the DNA is TGTGCCAGCAGCCCCCCGGAACCCTATGGCTACACCTTC.

The chain uses TRBV29-1 and TRBJ1-1, with TRBD1 as a possible D gene (5 bases). The CDR3 has 14 residues. The germline CDR1 and CDR2 sequences are SQVTM and ANQGSEA. The V end lost 8 bases, the J end lost 6 bases, and 22 bases lay between the germline ends. As DNA, the CDR3 is TGCAGCAGTCACACCTGGGGCGGAGGGCCTGAAGCTTTCTTT. It specifies CSSHTWGGGPEAFF.

This clonotype was seen ten or more times. Here the CDR3 DNA reads TGTGCCAGCAGTCAGACAGGGTGGGGAGCCTACGAGCAGTACTTC. This gives the protein CASSQTGWGAYEQYF. This chain links TRBV6-6 with TRBJ2-7, with TRBD1 matching over 7 bases. The V segment lost 5 bases and the J segment 2 bases; nucleotides outside the gene matches: 9. Germline V gene sequence: CDR1 MNHNY, CDR2 SVGAGI (reference sequence). The CDR3 covers 15 residues.

This clonotype was seen a few times. The conserved final phenylalanine or tryptophan is absent from the CDR3, which likely points to a read error. It is unclear where the CDR3 begins or ends on the DNA, so no DNA is shown, and the CDR3 is as TCRdb lists it. The gene calls are TRBV7-2 and TRBJ2-6. The CDR3 totals 8 residues, both ends included. Germline V lookup: CDR1 SGHTA, CDR2 FQGNSA. This chain's CDR3 is CASSFRTS.

This clonotype was detected ten times or more. The chain couples TRBV19 to TRBJ2-7; D unclear. V shed 3 bases and J shed 5 bases, with 11 bases lying between them. The CDR3 length is 13 residues. The germline gives CDR1 LNHDA, CDR2 SQIVND (reference sequence). In DNA form, the CDR3 reads TGTGCCAGTAGTATCCAGGTTAGTGACGAGCAGTACTTC. Amino acid sequence: CASSIQVSDEQYF.

This clonotype was seen a single time. One base away lies a much larger clone, so this may be a sequencing read error. This chain joins TRBV7-6 and TRBJ2-7; 10 bases align to TRBD1. This CDR3 has 14 amino acids. Germline V gives CDR1 SGHVS, CDR2 FNYEAQ. V lost 7 bases, J lost 7 bases, and 10 bases stayed unmatched. CDR3 amino acids: CASTMGTGDNEQYF. CDR3 DNA sequence: TGTGCCAGCACCATGGGGACAGGGGACAATGAGCAGTACTTC.

As to this clonotype: A junction boundary mismatches the germline segment, possibly from a read error. This rearrangement joins TRBV7-9 to TRBJ2-7; 13 nucleotides align to TRBD2. Germline V lookup: CDR1 SEHNR, CDR2 FQNEAQ (reference sequence). The CDR3 totals 15 residues. CDR3 sequence: CASSARLAGGIEQHF. Here the CDR3 DNA reads TGTGCCAGCAGCGCCCGACTAGCGGGAGGAATCGAGCAGCACTTC.

This chain joins TRBV10-3 and TRBJ1-3, with D unclear. V was clipped by 3 bases and J by 0 bases, with 9 bases between them. The CDR3 has 15 residues. Germline V lookup: CDR1 ENHRY, CDR2 SYGVKD. CDR3 sequence (DNA): TGTGCCATCAGTGAAGTCGGCGTCTCTGGAAACACCATATATTTT. This gives the protein CAISEVGVSGNTIYF.

To note about this clonotype: A junction boundary mismatches the germline segment, possibly from a read error. The chain combines TRBV10-3 with TRBJ2-7; TRBD1 is a possible D gene (5 bases). Germline CDR1 and CDR2: ENHRY and SYGVKD. CDR3 length equals 17 residues. CDR3 in DNA: TGTGCCAGCAGTGAAAGGGATGGGGCATTTCCTTCCTACGAGCAGTACTTC. It yields the protein CASSERDGAFPSYEQYF.

The chain recombines TRBV28 with TRBJ2-2; no reliable D call. Germline assignment: CDR1 MDHEN and CDR2 SYDVKM. The CDR3 covers 14 residues. V shed 7 bases and J shed 0 bases, with 9 bases lying between them. The CDR3 sequence: CASIPTTNTGELFF. CDR3 sequence (DNA): TGTGCCAGCATCCCGACAACGAACACCGGGGAGCTGTTTTTT.

J is TRBJ2-5 and V is TRBV6-5, with 8 nucleotides matching TRBD2. The CDR3 has 14 residues. J was trimmed by 5 bases and V by 5 bases; bases with no gene match: 7. Germline loops: CDR1 MNHEY, CDR2 SVGAGI. The CDR3 DNA reads TGTGCCAGCAGTCCCGGGGGGGCATTTGAGACCCAGTACTTC. It encodes CASSPGGAFETQYF.

This clonotype was counted many times. The chain links TRBV5-8 to TRBJ2-7, with D unresolved. The germline gives CDR1 SGHTS, CDR2 YDEGEE. This CDR3 has 14 residues. V lost 0 bases, J lost 1 base, and 8 bases lay in between. The CDR3 region is CASSLDGNSYEQYF. The CDR3, as DNA: TGTGCCAGCAGCTTGGATGGGAATTCCTACGAGCAGTACTTC.

This rearrangement joins TRBV5-1 to TRBJ2-7; possibly TRBD2 for D (6 bases). The DNA end is a closer match to TRBJ2-1, so the J assignment may be wrong. The CDR3 loop spans 14 amino acids. Germline V CDR1 and CDR2: SGHRS, YFSETQ. CDR3 region: CASSSGTGDNEQFF. The DNA of the CDR3 is TGCGCCAGCAGCTCCGGGACGGGAGACAATGAGCAGTTCTTC.

The table lists this clonotype with many counts. The CDR3 region has the DNA TGTGCCAGCAGCCAGGGCATTGGCCAAAGGACCCAGTACTTC. Protein sequence: CASSQGIGQRTQYF. This chain connects TRBV3-1 to TRBJ2-5; D gene uncertain. The CDR3 has 14 residues. Germline values: CDR1 LGHDT, CDR2 YNNKEL (reference sequence). V was cut by 3 bases and J by 7 bases, with 15 bases left in between.

This sequence joins TRBV7-8 and TRBJ1-6; D not certain. The CDR3 extends over 13 amino acids. In germline, CDR1 is SGHVS, CDR2 FQNEAQ. The ends were cut back, 1 base at V and 13 bases at J, with 11 bases in the middle. CDR3 amino acids: CASSLDINQPLHF. The CDR3 DNA reads TGTGCCAGCAGCTTAGATATCAATCAGCCCCTCCACTTT.

This chain links TRBV11-2 with TRBJ1-4; weak D call: TRBD1 (5 bases). This CDR3 is 15 amino acids long. Trimming cost V 0 bases and J 12 bases, with 17 bases left between them. CDR1 is SGHAT and CDR2 is FQNNGV in the germline V gene. In DNA, the CDR3 is TGTGCCAGCAGCTTAGATCCGAGTTCCTGGGGGGAACTGTTTTTT. Encoded protein: CASSLDPSSWGELFF.

This clonotype was picked up one time. The chain is built from TRBV7-2 and TRBJ2-7; no firm D call. The end of the DNA fits TRBJ2-1 better, so the J call may be wrong. Germline-derived CDR1 and CDR2 are SGHTA and FQGNSA. The CDR3 runs 14 residues. DNA of the CDR3: TGTGCCAGCAGCTTTGGGCGTTGGGGTAATGAGCAGTTCTTC. Protein product: CASSFGRWGNEQFF.

In this sample, this clonotype turned up a few times. The rearrangement links TRBV28 to TRBJ2-7, with no clear D. Germline V lookup: CDR1 MDHEN, CDR2 SYDVKM. V lost 6 bases, J lost 4 bases, and 16 bases lay in between. The CDR3 is 14 residues long. CDR3: CASSPDGFLYEQYF. The CDR3 DNA is TGTGCCAGCAGCCCGGACGGATTTTTGTACGAGCAGTACTTC.

The V call is TRBV7-8, the J call TRBJ2-5, with a tentative D call TRBD1 (6 bases). From germline, CDR1 is SGHVS and CDR2 FQNEAQ. The V gene lost 11 bases and the J gene lost 3 bases, with 28 bases spanning the gap. The CDR3 extends over 17 amino acids. Here the CDR3 DNA reads TGTGCCTGGAGAGGACAGACCAAGGGGCCTTTGAAAGAGACCCAGTACTTC. Translation gives CAWRGQTKGPLKETQYF. Full variable domain (remainder filled in from reference TRBV7-8 and TRBJ2-5): GAGVSQSPRYKVAKRGQDVALRCDPISGHVSLFWYQQALGQGPEFLTYFQNEAQLDKSGLPSDRFFAERPEGSVSTLKIQRTQQEDSAVYLCAWRGQTKGPLKETQYFGPGTRLLVL.

Comment on this clonotype: An end of the junction does not agree with germline; a read error may underlie this. The CDR3, as DNA: TGTGCCATCAGTCACTCGCCGGGACAGCCCCAGCATTTT. This sequence encodes CAISHSPGQPQHF. V is TRBV6-6 and J is TRBJ1-5; D gene ambiguous. Per germline, CDR1 MNHNY and CDR2 SVGAGI (reference sequence). CDR3 length: 13 residues.

In this sample, this clonotype turned up once. This is likely a read error, given that the CDR3 carries no conserved phenylalanine or tryptophan at its end. The DNA is omitted, as the CDR3 cannot be located on it reliably, and the CDR3 follows TCRdb's listing. V gene TRBV29-1 combines with J gene TRBJ1-4; the table names TRBD1, a call not compared with the DNA. The CDR3 spans 8 residues, counting both ends. Per the germline V gene, CDR1 is SQVTM and CDR2 is ANQGSEA. CDR3 amino acids: CSVVSRDA.

This rearrangement joins TRBV15 to TRBJ1-4; D call uncertain. This CDR3 has 14 amino acids. Germline-derived CDR1 and CDR2 are LNHNV and YYDKDF (reference sequence). Trimming pared 1 base from V and 5 bases from J, leaving 8 bases between. The CDR3 sequence is CATSRGRYNEKLFF. The CDR3 nucleotides are TGTGCCACCAGCAGAGGACGGTACAATGAAAAACTGTTTTTT.

The chain recombines TRBV7-2 with TRBJ1-4; tentative D call: TRBD1 (6 bases). This CDR3 is built from 16 residues. Trimming took off 1 base at V and 2 bases at J, with 11 bases between the two ends. The V gene's germline CDR1 is SGHTA and CDR2 FQGNSA. The CDR3 loop reads CASSLEGRGTNEKLFF. In DNA, the CDR3 is TGTGCCAGCAGCTTAGAGGGAAGGGGGACTAATGAAAAACTGTTTTTT.